Presented here are 32 T cell receptor beta chains from one specimen sequenced in a study of cytomegalovirus exposure and HLA in healthy donors. Use of 60 Vbeta and 13 Jbeta primers characterized the PCR. Clones were sequenced by immunoSEQ multiplex PCR, and TCRdb holds only the in-frame ones, with some missing. The repertoire includes roughly 120,000 clones, about 80% of them detected once, and around 5% sits in the top ten. Sequenced: PBMCs. These receptors were obtained from a man between 50 and 59 years old in good health and CMV-seropositive.

J is TRBJ2-3 and V is TRBV6-5; TRBD2 is a possible D gene (5 bases). Trimming cost V 5 bases and J 6 bases, with 12 bases left between them. CDR3 length: 13 residues. The germline CDR1 and CDR2 sequences are MNHEY and SVGAGI. CDR3 residues: CASSPRGGDTQYF. The DNA for the CDR3 is TGTGCCAGCAGTCCTCGGGGTGGGGATACGCAGTATTTT.

This clone was detected only a few times. The chain employs TRBV7-8 and TRBJ2-7, with 7 bases fitting TRBD1. This CDR3 has 12 amino acids. The ends lost 8 bases at V and 6 bases at J; junction bases unmatched: 7. From germline, CDR1 is SGHVS and CDR2 FQNEAQ. The CDR3 reads CASSNPGGEQYF. CDR3 nucleotides: TGTGCCAGCTCCAACCCAGGGGGCGAGCAGTACTTC.

The gene calls are TRBV19 and TRBJ2-5; D may be TRBD1 (6 bases). The J call may be in error: the DNA end matches TRBJ2-7 better. Germline CDR1 reads LNHDA; CDR2 reads SQIVND (reference sequence). CDR3 length equals 13 residues. Written as DNA, the CDR3 is TGTGCCAGTAGTATCAGAGGGGGCTACGAGCAGTACTTC. This codes for CASSIRGGYEQYF.

J is TRBJ1-1 and V is TRBV11-3, with 7 bases matching TRBD1. The CDR3 is 13 amino acids. J lost 8 bases, V lost 4 bases, and 7 bases had no gene match. The germline CDR1 and CDR2 sequences are SGHNT and YENEEA. The CDR3 sequence: CASSSSRTGEAFF. CDR3 sequence (DNA): TGTGCCAGCAGCTCCTCCCGGACAGGAGAAGCTTTCTTT.

The V call is TRBV5-1, the J call TRBJ2-3; 8 nucleotides agree with TRBD1. CDR1 SGHRS and CDR2 YFSETQ come from the germline V gene. J lost 0 bases, V lost 0 bases, and 15 bases had no gene match. The CDR3 sequence is 20 residues long. The CDR3 coding sequence is TGCGCCAGCAGCTTGGCCGGGGGACAGGTTCCCTTTGGCAGCACAGATACGCAGTATTTT. Encoded protein: CASSLAGGQVPFGSTDTQYF.

The table lists this clone with a count of one. V is TRBV27 and J is TRBJ2-7; TRBD1 matches 8 bases. The CDR3 consists of 15 residues. Trimming removed 6 bases from V and 9 bases from J; junction bases left unmatched: 16. Germline V CDR1 and CDR2: MNHEY, SMNVEV (reference sequence). The CDR3 sequence is CASSPDRGRRFGQYF. CDR3 nucleotides: TGTGCCAGCAGCCCTGACAGGGGCAGAAGGTTCGGGCAGTACTTC.

The V call is TRBV7-8, the J call TRBJ1-2; possible D gene TRBD1, 6 bases. Trimming took off 1 base at V and 5 bases at J, with 14 bases between the two ends. Germline CDR1 and CDR2: SGHVS and FQNEAQ. This CDR3 contains 15 residues. The CDR3 protein is CASSLGAGAGYGYTF. As DNA, the CDR3 is TGTGCCAGCAGCTTAGGTGCAGGGGCTGGATATGGCTACACCTTC.

This clone was seen more than once but under ten times. The rearrangement links TRBV7-2 to TRBJ1-3; 7 nucleotides line up with TRBD1. The CDR3 is made up of 15 amino acids. J gave up 4 bases and V 4 bases, and 7 bases lay outside the gene matches. CDR1 SGHTA and CDR2 FQGNSA come from the germline V gene. CDR3 region: CASSSTTGLGNTIYF. The CDR3 nucleotides are TGTGCCAGCAGCTCCACGACAGGGTTAGGAAACACCATATATTTT.

The rearrangement links TRBV18 to TRBJ2-5; 7 nucleotides match TRBD2. Trimming cost V 6 bases and J 6 bases; bases outside gene matches: 19. Germline V gene sequence: CDR1 KGHSH, CDR2 LQKENI. The CDR3 totals 17 residues. Here the CDR3 reads CASSPLPSAGVVKTQYF. Written as DNA, the CDR3 is TGTGCCAGCTCGCCCCTTCCATCCGCGGGAGTAGTAAAGACCCAGTACTTC. Looking up the rest from reference TRBV18 and TRBJ2-5 gives the full variable domain: NAGVMQNPRHLVRRRGQEARLRCSPMKGHSHVYWYRQLPEEGLKFMVYLQKENIIDESGMPKERFSAEFPKEGPSILRIQQVVRGDSAAYFCASSPLPSAGVVKTQYFGPGTRLLVL.

The rearrangement uses TRBV15 and TRBJ2-7; D is perhaps TRBD1 (6 bases). Germline-derived CDR1 and CDR2 are LNHNV and YYDKDF (reference sequence). This CDR3 has 17 amino acids. Trimming removed 3 bases at V and 0 bases at J, with 18 bases between. The CDR3 sequence is CATSRDPGHSSSYEQYF. In DNA, the CDR3 is TGTGCCACCAGCAGGGACCCGGGACACAGTAGCTCCTACGAGCAGTACTTC.

This clone appeared once. The chain recombines TRBV9 with TRBJ2-3; perhaps TRBD2 as D (5 bases). The V gene lost 0 bases and the J gene lost 8 bases, with 19 bases spanning the gap. This CDR3 has 16 residues. Germline values: CDR1 SGDLS, CDR2 YYNGEE. The CDR3 is CASSVAVGVSVGTQYF. The DNA for the CDR3 is TGTGCCAGCAGCGTAGCCGTTGGGGTTAGCGTGGGTACGCAGTATTTT.

The V gene is TRBV7-9, the J gene TRBJ1-2; 7 nucleotides agree with TRBD1. The CDR3 consists of 14 residues. Germline values: CDR1 SEHNR, CDR2 FQNEAQ (reference sequence). V lost 3 bases to trimming and J lost 3 bases; unmatched junction nucleotides: 4. The DNA for the CDR3 is TGTGCCAGCAGCTTGGGACAGACCTACTATGGCTACACCTTC. Its translation is CASSLGQTYYGYTF.

The count of this clone is one. The chain couples TRBV7-2 to TRBJ1-2; D might be TRBD1 (6 bases). CDR3 length equals 17 residues. Germline V gene sequence: CDR1 SGHTA, CDR2 FQGNSA. V dropped 3 bases and J dropped 3 bases, with 20 bases sitting between them. CDR3 sequence (DNA): TGTGCCAGCAGCTTTGGGGGGGCAGTGCTAAACCACTATGGCTACACCTTC. It codes for CASSFGGAVLNHYGYTF.

V and J are TRBV4-1 and TRBJ1-3, with 7 bases lining up with TRBD1. The CDR3 has 15 amino acids. With V trimmed by 4 bases and J by 2 bases, 5 bases remained unmatched. Germline CDR1 reads MGHRA; CDR2 reads YSYEKL. CDR3 nucleotides: TGCGCCAGCAGCCTCAAGACAGGGACTGGAAACACCATATATTTT. This sequence encodes CASSLKTGTGNTIYF.

The chain combines TRBV5-1 with TRBJ2-3; no reliable D call. Per germline, CDR1 SGHRS and CDR2 YFSETQ. Trimming took off 0 bases at V and 1 base at J, with 9 bases between the two ends. This CDR3 comprises 15 residues. In DNA form, the CDR3 reads TGCGCCAGCAGCTTGGCGAGCGCCGGCACAGATACGCAGTATTTT. Translating gives CASSLASAGTDTQYF.

The chain joins TRBV4-1 to TRBJ2-3; D unclear. V dropped 0 bases and J dropped 2 bases, with 12 bases sitting between them. CDR1 is MGHRA, CDR2 YSYEKL, per germline. The CDR3 length is 16 residues. Here the CDR3 reads CASSQDYSHHTDTQYF. The CDR3 DNA reads as TGCGCCAGCAGCCAAGATTACAGTCACCACACAGATACGCAGTATTTT.

Only one count was recorded for this clone. The chain links TRBV10-3 to TRBJ1-1; D unresolved. CDR3 length: 15 amino acids. V was cut by 2 bases and J by 1 base, with 11 bases left in between. The germline V gene encodes CDR1 ENHRY and CDR2 SYGVKD. The CDR3: CAISEPGRWNTEAFF. CDR3 coding DNA: TGTGCCATCAGTGAGCCGGGAAGGTGGAACACTGAAGCTTTCTTT.

V gene TRBV5-1 combines with J gene TRBJ1-1; D uncertain. CDR3 size: 14 residues. From germline, CDR1 is SGHRS and CDR2 YFSETQ. The ends were cut back, 2 bases at V and 1 base at J, with 9 bases in the middle. The CDR3 nucleotides read TGCGCCAGCAGCTTAACAGTTACGAACACTGAAGCTTTCTTT. This translates into CASSLTVTNTEAFF. Full variable domain (missing parts from reference TRBV5-1 and TRBJ1-1): KAGVTQTPRYLIKTRGQQVTLSCSPISGHRSVSWYQQTPGQGLQFLFEYFSETQRNKGNFPGRFSGRQFSNSRSEMNVSTLELGDSALYLCASSLTVTNTEAFFGQGTRLTVV.

The rearrangement joins TRBV5-1 to TRBJ2-1; 10 nucleotides match TRBD2. Germline CDR1 reads SGHRS; CDR2 reads YFSETQ. The J segment lost 12 bases and the V segment lost 4 bases, leaving 16 bases of the junction unmatched. The CDR3 has 16 amino acids. The CDR3 DNA reads TGCGCCAGCAGCGCTTCCACTAGCGGGGTGGGTCTTGGGCAGTTCTTC. Its translation is CASSASTSGVGLGQFF. The full variable domain, with the rest looked up from reference TRBV5-1 and TRBJ2-1, is KAGVTQTPRYLIKTRGQQVTLSCSPISGHRSVSWYQQTPGQGLQFLFEYFSETQRNKGNFPGRFSGRQFSNSRSEMNVSTLELGDSALYLCASSASTSGVGLGQFFGPGTRLTVL.

The V call is TRBV2, the J call TRBJ1-1, with 9 bases lining up with TRBD1. The V gene's germline CDR1 is SNHLY and CDR2 FYNNEI. Trimming at V came to 6 bases and at J to 4 bases, leaving 6 bases not matched to a gene. The CDR3 is 14 amino acids. The CDR3: CASRPTGGGTEAFF. CDR3 DNA sequence: TGTGCCAGCAGACCAACAGGGGGCGGCACTGAAGCTTTCTTT.

V gene TRBV4-1 combines with J gene TRBJ1-4, with 8 bases fitting TRBD1. The CDR3 covers 15 residues. V trimming: 3 bases; J trimming: 3 bases; junction bases outside the gene matches: 3. CDR1 and CDR2 from the germline V gene are MGHRA and YSYEKL. CDR3 residues: CASSHPTGANEKLFF. In DNA form, the CDR3 reads TGCGCCAGCAGCCACCCGACAGGGGCTAATGAAAAACTGTTTTTT.

CDR3 DNA: TGCGCCAGCAGCCAGGGACAGTCTAATGAAAAACTGTTTTTT. It yields the protein CASSQGQSNEKLFF. This sequence joins TRBV4-3 and TRBJ1-4, with 7 bases fitting TRBD1. With 3 bases clipped from V and 3 bases from J, the junction kept 1 base outside the gene matches. Germline CDR1 reads LGHNA; CDR2 reads YSLEER. The CDR3 extends over 14 amino acids.

V gene TRBV7-2 combines with J gene TRBJ1-2; 12 bases line up with TRBD1. Per the germline V gene, CDR1 is SGHTA and CDR2 is FQGNSA. The CDR3 extends over 17 amino acids. V was pared by 5 bases and J by 8 bases, with 15 bases of the junction left unmatched. As DNA, the CDR3 is TGTGCCAGCAGCCCAGGGGGGACAGGGGGCGCTGTGGCCGGCTACACCTTC. Translation gives CASSPGGTGGAVAGYTF.

The chain links TRBV5-1 to TRBJ2-2; TRBD2 agrees at 11 bases. Per the germline V gene, CDR1 is SGHRS and CDR2 is YFSETQ. The CDR3 has 21 residues. V trimming: 4 bases; J trimming: 1 base; junction bases outside the gene matches: 18. CDR3 in DNA: TGCGCCAGCAGCCAAAGAGGAGGCCGACCGACTAGCGGGGAGAACACCGGGGAGCTGTTTTTT. It specifies CASSQRGGRPTSGENTGELFF.

The V gene is TRBV15, the J gene TRBJ1-2; TRBD1 matches at 7 bases. CDR3 size: 15 residues. Unmatched junction bases numbered 4, after V lost 1 base and J lost 2 bases. Germline lookup yields CDR1 LNHNV and CDR2 YYDKDF (reference sequence). CDR3 nucleotide sequence: TGTGCCACCAGCAGAGCCGACAGGGCCAACTATGGCTACACCTTC. It codes for CATSRADRANYGYTF.

This clone was counted a single time. The chain employs TRBV7-8 and TRBJ2-1, with TRBD1 matching 8 bases. Trimming removed 4 bases from V and 9 bases from J; junction bases left unmatched: 8. This CDR3 is 14 amino acids long. Germline lookup yields CDR1 SGHVS and CDR2 FQNEAQ. The DNA of the CDR3 is TGTGCCAGCAGCTCCTGGACAGGGCGGGGTGAGCAGTTCTTC. This translates into CASSSWTGRGEQFF. Together with reference TRBV7-8 and TRBJ2-1, the CDR3 gives the full variable domain: GAGVSQSPRYKVAKRGQDVALRCDPISGHVSLFWYQQALGQGPEFLTYFQNEAQLDKSGLPSDRFFAERPEGSVSTLKIQRTQQEDSAVYLCASSSWTGRGEQFFGPGTRLTVL.

This chain joins TRBV6-5 and TRBJ2-2, with 7 nucleotides matching TRBD1. The V and J ends lost 5 bases and 6 bases, in that order; junction bases with no gene match: 6. CDR3 length equals 14 residues. Germline V CDR1 and CDR2: MNHEY, SVGAGI. CDR3 region: CASSGTANPGELFF. The CDR3 DNA sequence: TGTGCCAGCAGTGGGACAGCGAATCCCGGGGAGCTGTTTTTT.

To note about this clone: This sample also contains other DNA sequences that code for the same CDR3. The V gene is TRBV18, the J gene TRBJ2-3; D not certain. Trimming pared 3 bases from V and 3 bases from J, leaving 10 bases between. This CDR3 has 14 amino acids. Germline V gene lookup returns CDR1 KGHSH and CDR2 LQKENI. In nucleotides, the CDR3 is TGTGCCAGCTCACCTATCCCCAGTACAGATACGCAGTATTTT. This encodes CASSPIPSTDTQYF.

The gene calls are TRBV10-1 and TRBJ2-3; 8 bases fit TRBD2. Germline V gene sequence: CDR1 WNHNN, CDR2 SYGVQD (reference sequence). J lost 4 bases, V lost 1 base, and 7 bases had no gene match. The CDR3 is made up of 16 amino acids. For the CDR3, the DNA is TGCGCCAGCAGTGAGTACGGAGCGGGAGAGGCAGATACGCAGTATTTT. Its protein product is CASSEYGAGEADTQYF.

This clone appeared a few times. This chain uses TRBV7-7 with TRBJ2-2, with D possibly being TRBD2 (6 bases). V shed 6 bases and J shed 3 bases, with 8 bases lying between them. CDR1 is SSHAT and CDR2 is FNYEAQ in the germline V gene (reference sequence). This CDR3 contains 13 residues. CDR3 region: CASRASDTGELFF. CDR3 coding DNA: TGTGCCAGCAGGGCTAGCGACACCGGGGAGCTGTTTTTT.

The J gene is TRBJ1-3, the V gene TRBV28; 8 bases fit TRBD1. The CDR3 sequence is 16 residues long. After removal of 6 bases from V and 7 bases from J, the junction contained 14 bases not matched to a gene. Per the germline V gene, CDR1 is MDHEN and CDR2 is SYDVKM. Here the CDR3 reads CASRPRGQGKFNTIYF. CDR3 nucleotides: TGTGCCAGCAGGCCGCGAGGACAGGGTAAATTCAACACCATATATTTT. Full variable domain (remainder filled in from reference TRBV28 and TRBJ1-3): DVKVTQSSRYLVKRTGEKVFLECVQDMDHENMFWYRQDPGLGLRLIYFSYDVKMKEKGDIPEGYSVSREKKERFSLILESASTNQTSMYLCASRPRGQGKFNTIYFGEGSWLTVV.

This chain uses TRBV5-6 with TRBJ2-2; possibly TRBD2 for D (6 bases). This CDR3 has 16 amino acids. CDR1 SGHDT and CDR2 YYEEEE come from the germline V gene. Trimming removed 3 bases at V and 4 bases at J, with 16 bases between. The CDR3 loop is CASSYRREVFTGELFF. DNA of the CDR3: TGTGCCAGCAGCTACCGAAGGGAGGTTTTCACCGGGGAGCTGTTTTTT.